These T cell receptor beta chains were read from a single sample in a study of OX40 agonist ivuxolimab in advanced cancers. Only in-frame clones appear in the TCRdb table, and some are missing; sequencing was by immunoSEQ multiplex PCR. The table has 76,000 or so clones, around 85% seen once. The specimen was CD4+ or CD8+ T cells sorted from blood, collected in a trial of the OX40 agonist ivuxolimab. These receptors all come from an adult with an advanced solid tumor such as melanoma, head and neck, liver or kidney cancer. Each CDR3 is given with its conserved first and last residue. A row's size may be missing; if present it is once, few, many or a size class.

J gene: TRBJ1-2
V gene: TRBV14
clone size: -
CDR3 protein: CASSQRGQTNYGYTF

J gene: TRBJ2-3
V gene: TRBV6-5
clone size: few
CDR3 protein: CASKSGGTDTQYF

J gene: TRBJ1-5
V gene: TRBV6-1
clone size: -
CDR3 protein: CASSEGFGRFQHF

J gene: TRBJ1-4
V gene: TRBV2
clone size: -
CDR3 protein: CASRDRSTNEKLFF

J gene: TRBJ2-3
V gene: TRBV30
clone size: -
CDR3 protein: CAWNRDSPDTQYF

J gene: TRBJ2-1
V gene: TRBV7-3
clone size: -
CDR3 protein: CASSPGTTNNEQFF

J gene: TRBJ2-5
V gene: TRBV2
clone size: -
CDR3 protein: CASSVQVSQETQYF

J gene: TRBJ1-6
V gene: TRBV7-9
clone size: -
CDR3 protein: CASSSTGGNSPLHF

J gene: TRBJ1-1
V gene: TRBV7-8
clone size: -
CDR3 protein: CASSLLGGRGLRNTEAFF

J gene: TRBJ2-1
V gene: TRBV14
clone size: -
CDR3 protein: CASSHRTGLAGLYYNEQFF

J gene: TRBJ1-3
V gene: TRBV4-2
clone size: -
CDR3 protein: CASSRGMGQTSGNTIYF

J gene: TRBJ1-5
V gene: TRBV14
clone size: -
CDR3 protein: CASSQGVEQPQHF

J gene: TRBJ1-3
V gene: TRBV5-1
clone size: -
CDR3 protein: CASSLGGQGPGNTIYF

J gene: TRBJ1-2
V gene: TRBV7-2
clone size: -
CDR3 protein: CASSLVAGENYGYTF

J gene: TRBJ1-1
V gene: TRBV10-1
clone size: once
CDR3 protein: CASSDNRGSSVNTEAFF

J gene: TRBJ2-1
V gene: TRBV5-4
clone size: -
CDR3 protein: CASSLGGQGAGEQFF